This is a list of T cell receptor beta chains from one sample in a study of human T cells and chemical hapten exposure. MiXCR, run by TCRdb on the RACE reads, gives a single entry per CDR3 protein. Among 270,000 or so distinct CDR3 sequences, approximately 7.5% were seen once, and the ten largest hold about 1.2%. Sequenced material: whole blood, taken in connection with sensitization to the hapten diphenylcyclopropenone (DPC). These receptors originate from a man between 18 and 35 years old with alopecia areata. Some clones in this sample may be carry-over from other donors' samples. The CDR3 runs from the conserved cysteine through the conserved F or W. Each record gives: V gene, D gene, clone size, J gene, CDR3 DNA, CDR3 protein. A D gene is named only where the DNA matches it firmly. Clone size appears in some rows only: once, few, many, or a class for an expanded clone.

v_gene: TRBV20-1; d_gene: TRBD1; abundance: NA; j_gene: TRBJ1-5; CDR3nt: TGCAGTGCTAGACCTGACAGGGGCAATCAGCCCCAGCATTTT; CDR3aa: CSARPDRGNQPQHF
v_gene: TRBV29-1; d_gene: NA; abundance: many; j_gene: TRBJ2-7; CDR3nt: TGCAGCGTTGGGGGCAGGAGCTACGAGCAGTACTTC; CDR3aa: CSVGGRSYEQYF
v_gene: TRBV7-9; d_gene: NA; abundance: few; j_gene: TRBJ1-6; CDR3nt: TGTGCCAGCAGCTCCGGACGGAGCTCCTATAATTCACCCCTCCACTTT; CDR3aa: CASSSGRSSYNSPLHF
v_gene: TRBV29-1; d_gene: TRBD1; abundance: NA; j_gene: TRBJ1-1; CDR3nt: TGCAGCGTTGAAGAAGGGGGCTCGATCAGAGCTTTCTTT; CDR3aa: CSVEEGGSIRAFF
v_gene: TRBV7-2; d_gene: TRBD1; abundance: NA; j_gene: TRBJ2-4; CDR3nt: TGTGCCAGCGGGACAGGGGGACCTGAAAACATTCAGTACTTC; CDR3aa: CASGTGGPENIQYF
v_gene: TRBV28; d_gene: NA; abundance: many; j_gene: TRBJ1-4; CDR3nt: TGTGCCAGCGGGGGAGAGGGACCTAATGAAAAACTGTTTTTT; CDR3aa: CASGGEGPNEKLFF
v_gene: TRBV14; d_gene: NA; abundance: NA; j_gene: TRBJ2-7; CDR3nt: TGTGCCAGCAGCCAAGACGGCAGGAGGACCTACGAGCAGTACTTC; CDR3aa: CASSQDGRRTYEQYF
v_gene: TRBV4-2; d_gene: NA; abundance: many; j_gene: TRBJ1-1; CDR3nt: TGTGCCAGCAGCCCAGAGCCCTCCGACCTGAACACTGAAGCTTTCTTT; CDR3aa: CASSPEPSDLNTEAFF
v_gene: TRBV7-9; d_gene: NA; abundance: NA; j_gene: TRBJ1-3; CDR3nt: TGTGCCAGCAGCTCTGACTTGGGAGACACCATATATTTT; CDR3aa: CASSSDLGDTIYF
v_gene: TRBV29-1; d_gene: NA; abundance: NA; j_gene: TRBJ2-1; CDR3nt: TGCAGCGTTGAATTTGTGGATAATGAGCAGTTCTTC; CDR3aa: CSVEFVDNEQFF
v_gene: TRBV16; d_gene: TRBD1; abundance: many; j_gene: TRBJ2-7; CDR3nt: TGTGCCAGCAGCCAAGACAGGGGAGAGGAGTACTTC; CDR3aa: CASSQDRGEEYF
v_gene: TRBV20-1; d_gene: NA; abundance: few; j_gene: TRBJ1-4; CDR3nt: TGCAGTGCTAGAGATACAGGGTACGAAAAACTGTTTTTT; CDR3aa: CSARDTGYEKLFF
v_gene: TRBV5-5; d_gene: TRBD1; abundance: few; j_gene: TRBJ2-3; CDR3nt: TGTGCCAGCAGCCGAGGACAGGGTGCAGATACGCAGTATTTT; CDR3aa: CASSRGQGADTQYF
v_gene: TRBV10-3; d_gene: NA; abundance: few; j_gene: TRBJ2-1; CDR3nt: TGTGCCATCAGTGAGTTCCATTTTGGGGCAGAAAATTACAATGAGCAGTTCTTC; CDR3aa: CAISEFHFGAENYNEQFF
v_gene: TRBV20-1; d_gene: TRBD2; abundance: NA; j_gene: TRBJ2-7; CDR3nt: TGCAGTGCTAGTCAGACGGGGGGCGAGCAGTACTTC; CDR3aa: CSASQTGGEQYF
v_gene: TRBV12-3/TRBV12-4; d_gene: NA; abundance: many; j_gene: TRBJ2-5; CDR3nt: TGTGCCAGCAGTCCTCTAGAAAATATAGAGACCCAGTACTTC; CDR3aa: CASSPLENIETQYF
v_gene: TRBV7-8; d_gene: TRBD1; abundance: many; j_gene: TRBJ2-3; CDR3nt: TGTGCCAGCAGCCCCCGGACAGGGGGGACAGATACGCAGTATTTT; CDR3aa: CASSPRTGGTDTQYF
v_gene: TRBV7-9; d_gene: NA; abundance: few; j_gene: TRBJ2-1; CDR3nt: TGTGCCAGCAGCTTAATTGGTAGGAATGAGCAGTTCTTC; CDR3aa: CASSLIGRNEQFF
v_gene: TRBV7-2; d_gene: NA; abundance: many; j_gene: TRBJ1-2; CDR3nt: TGTGCCAGCAGCTTATGGACCTTTAACTATGGCTACACCTTC; CDR3aa: CASSLWTFNYGYTF
v_gene: TRBV4-2; d_gene: TRBD2; abundance: many; j_gene: TRBJ2-7; CDR3nt: TGTGCCAGCAGCCAAGACCCAGCGGGGGGGCCGATCGAGCAGTACTTC; CDR3aa: CASSQDPAGGPIEQYF
v_gene: TRBV19; d_gene: NA; abundance: NA; j_gene: TRBJ2-1; CDR3nt: TGTGCCAGTATTTCGGACGGGAACAATGAGCAGTTCTTC; CDR3aa: CASISDGNNEQFF
v_gene: TRBV12-3/TRBV12-4; d_gene: TRBD1; abundance: few; j_gene: TRBJ1-6; CDR3nt: TGTGCCAGCAGACCGACAGGGGACTCCTATAATTCACCCCTCCACTTT; CDR3aa: CASRPTGDSYNSPLHF
v_gene: TRBV4-3; d_gene: NA; abundance: few; j_gene: TRBJ1-2; CDR3nt: TGCGCCAGCAGCCAAGGAGGAGGCACCTTTAACTATGGCTACACCTTC; CDR3aa: CASSQGGGTFNYGYTF
v_gene: TRBV20-1; d_gene: NA; abundance: NA; j_gene: TRBJ2-5; CDR3nt: TGCAGTGCAATCGACTCATCGGACTTCCAAGAGACCCAGTACTTC; CDR3aa: CSAIDSSDFQETQYF
v_gene: TRBV11-2; d_gene: NA; abundance: few; j_gene: TRBJ2-1; CDR3nt: TGTGCCAGCAGGTTCTCGGGCGGGGTGCAGTTCTTC; CDR3aa: CASRFSGGVQFF
v_gene: TRBV7-9; d_gene: NA; abundance: many; j_gene: TRBJ1-1; CDR3nt: TGTGCCAGCAGCCATCCGTCAGGGTACACTGAAGCTTTCTTT; CDR3aa: CASSHPSGYTEAFF
v_gene: TRBV29-1; d_gene: NA; abundance: NA; j_gene: TRBJ2-3; CDR3nt: TGCAGCGTTGATTTAGGGGCGCGCACAGATACGCAGTATTTT; CDR3aa: CSVDLGARTDTQYF
v_gene: TRBV7-2; d_gene: NA; abundance: NA; j_gene: TRBJ1-3; CDR3nt: TGTGCCAGCAGCTTACGCAGCCTCATCTCCGGAAACACCATATATTTT; CDR3aa: CASSLRSLISGNTIYF
v_gene: TRBV20-1; d_gene: TRBD1; abundance: NA; j_gene: TRBJ1-1; CDR3nt: TGCAGTGCTAGCAACCACCAGGGGGTCACTGAAGCTTTCTTT; CDR3aa: CSASNHQGVTEAFF
v_gene: TRBV6-6; d_gene: NA; abundance: NA; j_gene: TRBJ1-1; CDR3nt: TGTGCCAGCAAGAGAGCAGGACGGGACACTGAAGCTTTCTTT; CDR3aa: CASKRAGRDTEAFF
v_gene: TRBV6-2/TRBV6-3; d_gene: TRBD1; abundance: NA; j_gene: TRBJ2-7; CDR3nt: TGTGCCAGCAGTTTCATGTACGGGACAGGGAATCCCTACGAGCAGTACTTC; CDR3aa: CASSFMYGTGNPYEQYF
v_gene: TRBV12-3/TRBV12-4; d_gene: NA; abundance: few; j_gene: TRBJ1-2; CDR3nt: TGTGCCAGCAGTTCCCGACGCCGGGACCCCCAAGGAGGCTACACCTTC; CDR3aa: CASSSRRRDPQGGYTF
v_gene: TRBV7-9; d_gene: TRBD1; abundance: few; j_gene: TRBJ1-6; CDR3nt: TGTGCCAGCAGCGATGAAACAGGGGGAGCTAATTCACCCCTCCACTTT; CDR3aa: CASSDETGGANSPLHF
v_gene: TRBV25-1; d_gene: TRBD1; abundance: many; j_gene: TRBJ1-2; CDR3nt: TGTGCCAGCAGAGCGGGACAGACTTTCTCTAATAACTATGGCTACACCTTC; CDR3aa: CASRAGQTFSNNYGYTF